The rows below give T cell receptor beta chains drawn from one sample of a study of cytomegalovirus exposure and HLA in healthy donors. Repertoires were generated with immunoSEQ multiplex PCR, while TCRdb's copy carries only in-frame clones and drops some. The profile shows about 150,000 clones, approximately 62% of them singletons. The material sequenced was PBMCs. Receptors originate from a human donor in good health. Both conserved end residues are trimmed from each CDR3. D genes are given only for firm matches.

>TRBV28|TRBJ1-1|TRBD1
ASSSLRGPRGNTEAF
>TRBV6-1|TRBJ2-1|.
ASSENYNEQF
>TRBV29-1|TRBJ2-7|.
SVEGVDSAAYEQY
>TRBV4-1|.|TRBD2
ASSQDLSGRTSYEQY
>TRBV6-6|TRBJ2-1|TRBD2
ASRSGLAGPYNEQF
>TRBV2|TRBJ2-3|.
ASIRGQREQY
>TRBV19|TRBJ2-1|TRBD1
ASSPGQGAGNEQF
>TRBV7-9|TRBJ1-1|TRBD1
ASSHHPGDRGIVDTEAF
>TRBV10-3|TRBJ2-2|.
AISEGLTGELF
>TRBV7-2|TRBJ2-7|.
ASSLAGRVGYEQY
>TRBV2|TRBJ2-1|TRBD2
ASSLTSGERKNEQF
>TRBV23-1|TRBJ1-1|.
ASSQSGGTMNTEAF
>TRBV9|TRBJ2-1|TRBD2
ASSVGIAGGYEQF
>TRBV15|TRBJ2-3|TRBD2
ATSRDRGGRAGADTQY
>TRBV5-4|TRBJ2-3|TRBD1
ANRDRESDTQY
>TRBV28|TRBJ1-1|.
ASSLQGTEAF
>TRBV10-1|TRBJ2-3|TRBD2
ASSERAGGNTQY
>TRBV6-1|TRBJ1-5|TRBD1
ASSATQGDNQPQH
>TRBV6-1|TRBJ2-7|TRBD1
ASKGDRVSYEQY
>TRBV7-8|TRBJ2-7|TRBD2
ASSLRRGETYEQY
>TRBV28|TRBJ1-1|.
ASSLGRGNTEAF
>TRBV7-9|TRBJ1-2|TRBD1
ASSWAGDRGQLGYGYT
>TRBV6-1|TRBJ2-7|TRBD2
ASSERASGAYEQY
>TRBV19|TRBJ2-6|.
ASSMRAGPSGANVLT
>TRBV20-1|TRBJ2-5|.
SATEETQY
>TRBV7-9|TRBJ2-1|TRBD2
ASSLGAGGYNEQF
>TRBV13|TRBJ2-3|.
ASSSRHVTDTQY
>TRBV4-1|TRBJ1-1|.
ASSQGALNTEAF
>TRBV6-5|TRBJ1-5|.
ASSRGGDQPQH
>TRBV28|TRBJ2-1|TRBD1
ASSYTLTNRDRAYNEQF
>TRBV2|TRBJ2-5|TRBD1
ASRSGTGAWETQY
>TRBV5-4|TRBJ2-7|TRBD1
ASSGQGNEQY
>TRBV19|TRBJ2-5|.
ASSPQGRETQY
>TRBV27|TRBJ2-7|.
ASSSLASYEQY
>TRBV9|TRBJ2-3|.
ASSAGVDTQY
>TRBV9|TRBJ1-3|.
ASSVDRAPQDTIY
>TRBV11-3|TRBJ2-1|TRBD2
ASSHRGLAGGYPYNEQF
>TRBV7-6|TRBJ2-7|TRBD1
ASSLSPGQGVGEQY
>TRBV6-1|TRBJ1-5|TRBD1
ASSATQGAGQPQH
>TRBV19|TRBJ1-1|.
ASSISGQDTEAF
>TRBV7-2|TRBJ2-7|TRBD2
ASSFGGTGGLSYEQY
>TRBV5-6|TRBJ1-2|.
ASTRRQEPGGYT